The 16 T cell receptor beta chains below come from one sample, sequenced in a study of cytomegalovirus exposure and HLA in healthy donors. The PCR contained 60 Vbeta and 13 Jbeta primers. TCRdb's table, derived via immunoSEQ multiplex PCR, lists solely in-frame clones and lacks some. The profile shows more than 95,000 clones, 74% of them singletons. The material sequenced was PBMCs. These receptors were obtained from a man aged 35 to 55 in good health and CMV-seropositive.

The rearrangement uses TRBV18 and TRBJ1-4; D not certain. CDR3 length equals 15 residues. Germline lookup yields CDR1 KGHSH and CDR2 LQKENI. V was shortened by 3 bases and J by 3 bases, with 11 bases between the two germline ends. CDR3 in amino acids: CASSPTTPPNEKLFF. CDR3 in DNA: TGTGCCAGCTCACCTACGACTCCCCCTAATGAAAAACTGTTTTTT.

The rearrangement joins TRBV7-3 to TRBJ2-1, with D perhaps matching TRBD1 (6 bases). V was trimmed by 5 bases and J by 10 bases, leaving 21 bases between them. The CDR3 loop spans 15 amino acids. Germline V gene sequence: CDR1 SGHTA, CDR2 FQGTGA. CDR3 sequence reads: CASSHGVKQGEEQFF. The CDR3 DNA reads as TGTGCCAGCAGCCATGGGGTAAAACAGGGAGAGGAGCAGTTCTTC.

This clone was recorded at least ten times. The chain combines TRBV6-5 with TRBJ1-2; 7 nucleotides align to TRBD1. CDR1 is MNHEY, CDR2 SVGAGI, per germline. The CDR3 sequence is 14 residues long. J lost 6 bases, V lost 6 bases, and 10 bases had no gene match. CDR3 in amino acids: CASRDRANLDGYTF. The CDR3 DNA sequence: TGTGCCAGCAGAGACAGGGCCAACTTGGATGGCTACACCTTC.

The chain joins TRBV19 to TRBJ1-3, with 9 positions matching TRBD1. Germline trimming cut 9 bases from V and 2 bases from J; bases unmatched to any gene: 2. The CDR3 spans 13 residues. Germline V gives CDR1 LNHDA, CDR2 SQIVND (reference sequence). CDR3 DNA sequence: TGTGCCAGCAGGGACAGGGCTGGAAACACCATATATTTT. This translates into CASRDRAGNTIYF.

This clone was recorded a few times. The CDR3 DNA reads as TGTGCCAGCAGCCCCCCGGACAGGGACTCCTATAATTCACCCCTCCACTTT. Amino acid sequence: CASSPPDRDSYNSPLHF. The V gene is TRBV7-9, the J gene TRBJ1-6; 8 positions agree with TRBD1. The CDR3 extends over 17 amino acids. The V gene's germline CDR1 is SEHNR and CDR2 FQNEAQ (reference sequence). Trimming removed 5 bases from V and 0 bases from J; junction bases left unmatched: 6.

V gene TRBV7-2 combines with J gene TRBJ1-1, with D uncertain. CDR1 is SGHTA and CDR2 is FQGNSA in the germline V gene. The CDR3 length is 13 residues. V was shortened by 5 bases and J by 5 bases, with 12 bases between the two germline ends. CDR3 DNA: TGTGCCAGCAGCGAAGTTAGAGGGACTGAAGCTTTCTTT. This encodes CASSEVRGTEAFF. Together with reference TRBV7-2 and TRBJ1-1, the CDR3 gives the full variable domain: GAGVSQSPSNKVTEKGKDVELRCDPISGHTALYWYRQSLGQGLEFLIYFQGNSAPDKSGLPSDRFSAERTGGSVSTLTIQRTQQEDSAVYLCASSEVRGTEAFFGQGTRLTVV.

This chain joins TRBV2 and TRBJ2-7; no clear D. The germline V gene encodes CDR1 SNHLY and CDR2 FYNNEI. The V end was cut by 4 bases, the J end by 6 bases, with 10 bases between. The CDR3 totals 12 residues. DNA of the CDR3: TGTGCCAGCAGTGCCCTCCTATCCGAGCAGTACTTC. It yields the protein CASSALLSEQYF.

The chain recombines TRBV10-1 with TRBJ2-7; 9 nucleotides align to TRBD1. The CDR3 consists of 14 residues. Germline trimming cut 5 bases from V and 4 bases from J; bases unmatched to any gene: 6. The germline CDR1 and CDR2 sequences are WNHNN and SYGVQD (reference sequence). CDR3 coding DNA: TGCGCCAGCAGTTCTGACAGGGGGGGGTACGAGCAGTACTTC. Translated: CASSSDRGGYEQYF.

The rearrangement joins TRBV2 to TRBJ2-5, with D maybe TRBD2 (5 bases). The CDR3 contains 15 residues. V was cut by 0 bases and J by 5 bases, with 13 bases left in between. From germline, CDR1 is SNHLY and CDR2 FYNNEI. The CDR3 region has the DNA TGTGCCAGCAGTGAAGCTGGTGCAGGCGGGGAGACCCAGTACTTC. Its translation: CASSEAGAGGETQYF.

This CDR3 is CASSSQTGTAYEQYF. Here the CDR3 DNA reads TGTGCCAGCAGCTCACAGACAGGGACAGCCTACGAGCAGTACTTC. The chain joins TRBV7-2 to TRBJ2-7, with 7 bases identical to TRBD1. Germline V gene lookup returns CDR1 SGHTA and CDR2 FQGNSA. The trim removed 4 bases at V and 2 bases at J, leaving 8 bases unmatched. The CDR3 is 15 residues long.

As regards this clone: Different DNA sequences within this sample yield the same CDR3. This chain uses TRBV25-1 with TRBJ2-7; 8 bases are shared with TRBD2. CDR1 MGHDK and CDR2 SYGVNS come from the germline V gene. The V gene end was trimmed by 3 bases and the J gene end by 2 bases; junction bases not matched to a gene: 9. This CDR3 has 16 amino acids. The CDR3 loop is CASSEAGSGSPYEQYF. CDR3 DNA sequence: TGTGCCAGCAGTGAGGCAGGAAGCGGGAGCCCCTACGAGCAGTACTTC.

Judged by abundance, this clone is medium-sized. The chain employs TRBV27 and TRBJ2-1, with 8 bases aligning to TRBD2. Trimming removed 5 bases from V and 5 bases from J; junction bases left unmatched: 11. This CDR3 has 16 amino acids. From germline, CDR1 is MNHEY and CDR2 SMNVEV (reference sequence). The chain's CDR3 is CASSLPLGGGNNEQFF. CDR3 in DNA: TGTGCCAGCAGTCTCCCTCTCGGGGGGGGGAACAATGAGCAGTTCTTC.

This sequence joins TRBV7-6 and TRBJ2-3; 7 nucleotides line up with TRBD2. V was pared by 4 bases and J by 3 bases, with 4 bases of the junction left unmatched. The CDR3 sequence is 14 residues long. The germline V gene encodes CDR1 SGHVS and CDR2 FNYEAQ. The CDR3 DNA sequence: TGTGCCAGCAGCTCCGGGCGGGGGACAGATACGCAGTATTTT. Translation: CASSSGRGTDTQYF.

This clone was observed once. An end of the junction does not agree with germline; a read error may underlie this. CDR3 sequence reads: CASKKGEITDAQYF. DNA for the CDR3: TGTGCCAGCAAAAAGGGGGAAATTACAGATGCGCAGTATTTT. This chain links TRBV6-5 with TRBJ2-3; tentatively, D is TRBD1 (6 bases). Germline V lookup: CDR1 MNHEY, CDR2 SVGAGI. The CDR3 is 14 amino acids.

The chain couples TRBV7-8 to TRBJ2-3, with a tentative D call TRBD1 (5 bases). Per the germline V gene, CDR1 is SGHVS and CDR2 is FQNEAQ. The CDR3 spans 12 residues. Trimming took 8 bases from V and 2 from J, leaving 8 bases between them. The CDR3 spells CASWGPTDTQYF. The CDR3 nucleotides are TGTGCCAGCTGGGGCCCCACAGATACGCAGTATTTT.

The rearrangement links TRBV11-3 to TRBJ2-5; TRBD1 aligns across 8 bases. The V gene's germline CDR1 is SGHNT and CDR2 YENEEA. V trimming: 6 bases; J trimming: 5 bases; junction bases outside the gene matches: 5. The CDR3 is made up of 13 amino acids. The CDR3 region is CASSLDRDETQYF. CDR3 sequence (DNA): TGTGCCAGCAGTTTGGACAGGGATGAGACCCAGTACTTC.